This TCR beta chain came from a study of T-cell reconstitution after alpha-beta-depleted transplantation in children. Unique molecular identifiers were incorporated when the TCRbeta library was constructed. One entry per CDR3 protein results from TCRdb running MiXCR on the PCR reads. The table records 200,000 to 250,000 distinct CDR3 sequences, 8% to 10% of them present only once. The V segment lost 3 bases and the J segment 5 bases; nucleotides outside the gene matches: 19. The germline V gene has CDR1 SGHAT and CDR2 FQNNGV. This CDR3 is built from 19 residues. The sequence was obtained from a human donor who donated a stem cell graft to a child with acute lymphoblastic leukemia. The sequencing used PBMCs from the stem cell graft donor, collected from the stem cell graft. The chain recombines TRBV11-2 with TRBJ2-1; 7 positions match TRBD1. This chain's CDR3 is CASSFPLGVRDSLNNEQFF. The CDR3, as DNA: TGTGCCAGCAGCTTCCCCCTTGGAGTTCGGGACAGCTTAAACAATGAGCAGTTCTTC. The variable domain in full, with the rest retrieved from reference TRBV11-2 and TRBJ2-1, is EAGVAQSPRYKIIEKRQSVAFWCNPISGHATLYWYQQILGQGPKLLIQFQNNGVVDDSQLPKDRFSAERLKGVDSTLKIQPAKLEDSAVYLCASSFPLGVRDSLNNEQFFGPGTRLTVL.